This T cell receptor (beta chain) was profiled in a study of blood T cell repertoires in COVID-19. Produced via immunoSEQ multiplex PCR; TCRdb's table is partial and in-frame only. The top ten hold roughly 4.3% of the sample, which has a few hundred thousand clones, approximately 83% seen once. Sequencing was done on a sample of PBMCs or T cells enriched from blood (not recorded which). The TCR originated in a woman aged 25 to 39 who had recovered from COVID-19.

The CDR3 protein is CASSFDRGIVEAFF. The CDR3 region has the DNA TGTGCCAGCAGTTTCGACAGGGGAATAGTTGAAGCTTTCTTT. The chain carries TRBV6-5 and TRBJ1-1, with 8 bases lining up with TRBD1. Per the germline V gene, CDR1 is MNHEY and CDR2 is SVGAGI. The CDR3 has 14 amino acids. V shed 4 bases, J shed 7 bases, and the junction held 8 bases outside the gene matches.